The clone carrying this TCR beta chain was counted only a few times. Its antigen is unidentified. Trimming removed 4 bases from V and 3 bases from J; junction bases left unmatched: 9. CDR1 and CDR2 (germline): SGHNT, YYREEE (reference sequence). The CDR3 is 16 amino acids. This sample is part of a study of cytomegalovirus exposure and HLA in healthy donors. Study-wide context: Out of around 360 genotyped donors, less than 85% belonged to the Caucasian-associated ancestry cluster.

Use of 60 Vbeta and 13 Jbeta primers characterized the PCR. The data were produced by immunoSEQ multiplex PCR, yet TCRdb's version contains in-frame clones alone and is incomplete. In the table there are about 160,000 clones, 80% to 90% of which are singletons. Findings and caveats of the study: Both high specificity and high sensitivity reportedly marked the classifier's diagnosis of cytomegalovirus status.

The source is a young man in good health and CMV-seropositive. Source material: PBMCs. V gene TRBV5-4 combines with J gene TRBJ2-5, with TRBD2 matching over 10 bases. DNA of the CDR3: TGTGCCAGCAGCGCGGGGACTAGCGCTGAAAAAGAGACCCAGTACTTC. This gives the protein CASSAGTSAEKETQYF.